What follows are 13 T cell receptor beta chains derived from one specimen sequenced in a study of blood T cells in healthy people across ages. Sample-barcoded 5' priming and a J-beta primer mix drove a second PCR of about 6 to 12 cycles. TCRdb itself ran the 5' RACE reads through MiXCR, one entry per CDR3 protein. Of roughly 2 million distinct CDR3 sequences listed, around 50% are singletons. Sequences were obtained from blood. The source of these receptors is a middle-aged woman in good health.

This chain uses TRBV20-1 with TRBJ2-5, with TRBD2 matching 8 bases. The length of the CDR3 is 15 residues. CDR1 is DFQATT, CDR2 SNEGSKA, per germline (reference sequence). V trimming: 4 bases; J trimming: 5 bases; junction bases outside the gene matches: 12. The CDR3 DNA follows: TGCAGTGCTACCGGGACCGGGACTAGTAGTGAGACCCAGTACTTC. This gives the protein CSATGTGTSSETQYF.

The chain uses TRBV5-1 and TRBJ2-5; TRBD1 agrees at 7 bases. The CDR3 contains 16 residues. Germline V CDR1 and CDR2: SGHRS, YFSETQ. Trimming cost V 3 bases and J 1 base; bases outside gene matches: 9. Here the CDR3 DNA reads TGCGCCAGCAGCTCCGTGCCGGACAGGACCCAAGAGACCCAGTACTTC. Translation gives CASSSVPDRTQETQYF.

V usage is TRBV10-3 and J usage is TRBJ1-4, with no clear D. This CDR3 is built from 14 residues. Trimming stripped 2 bases from V and 0 bases from J, with 4 bases between. From germline, CDR1 is ENHRY and CDR2 SYGVKD. The CDR3 here is CAISESATNEKLFF. CDR3 nucleotide sequence: TGTGCCATCAGTGAGAGTGCAACTAATGAAAAACTGTTTTTT.

Comment on this clonotype: A much larger clone sits a single nucleotide away, making a read error possible. The chain couples TRBV7-2 to TRBJ2-1, with 10 bases matching TRBD1. The CDR3 sequence is 14 residues long. Trimming cost V 5 bases and J 8 bases; bases outside gene matches: 6. Germline V gene lookup returns CDR1 SGHTA and CDR2 FQGNSA. As DNA, the CDR3 is TGTGCCAGCAGCCGAGCGACAGGGGGCGATGAGCAGTTCTTC. Residues: CASSRATGGDEQFF.

This clonotype has at least ten counts. The J gene is TRBJ2-1, the V gene TRBV4-3; D is perhaps TRBD1 or TRBD2 (5 bases each). V was trimmed by 0 bases and J by 9 bases, leaving 12 bases between them. CDR3 size: 14 residues. Germline lookup yields CDR1 LGHNA and CDR2 YSLEER. CDR3 DNA: TGCGCCAGCAGCCAAGATCGCCGGGACGGTGAGCAGTTCTTC. Its protein product is CASSQDRRDGEQFF.

The CDR3 region has the DNA TGTGCCAGCAGGACCCCCCTTCATGGCTACACCTTC. It translates to CASRTPLHGYTF. V gene TRBV27 combines with J gene TRBJ1-2; no reliable D call. CDR3 size: 12 residues. CDR1 MNHEY and CDR2 SMNVEV come from the germline V gene (reference sequence). The V end lost 6 bases, the J end lost 6 bases, and 11 bases lay between the germline ends.

The rearrangement joins TRBV5-4 to TRBJ2-7; 7 bases align to TRBD1. CDR3 size: 13 residues. Losses at the gene ends were 3 bases for V and 5 bases for J; bases not matched to a gene: 5. Germline V CDR1 and CDR2: SGHNT, YYREEE (reference sequence). The CDR3 spells CASSSQGWHEQYF. For the CDR3, the DNA is TGTGCCAGCAGCTCACAGGGGTGGCACGAGCAGTACTTC.

The V call is TRBV6-5, the J call TRBJ2-6; TRBD2 matches 8 bases. The CDR3 is made up of 16 amino acids. V trimming: 5 bases; J trimming: 0 bases; junction bases outside the gene matches: 3. Germline V lookup: CDR1 MNHEY, CDR2 SVGAGI. The CDR3 coding sequence is TGTGCCAGCAGTAGAACTAGCGGCTCTGGGGCCAACGTCCTGACTTTC. Encoded protein: CASSRTSGSGANVLTF.

In regard to this clonotype: A much more abundant neighbour one base away suggests this may be a read error. The CDR3 nucleotides read TGTGCCATCAGTGAGGCGGTTTACTCCAAAAACATTCAGTACTTC. Translated: CAISEAVYSKNIQYF. The chain uses TRBV10-3 and TRBJ2-4; D is unclear. V lost 2 bases to trimming and J lost 2 bases, with 10 bases between them. Germline V lookup: CDR1 ENHRY, CDR2 SYGVKD. The CDR3 runs to 15 residues.

The sample holds one count of this clonotype. The chain uses TRBV20-1 and TRBJ2-1; 9 nucleotides match TRBD2. The ends lost 3 bases at V and 3 bases at J; junction bases unmatched: 3. Germline V gene data show CDR1 as DFQATT and CDR2 as SNEGSKA (reference sequence). The CDR3 length is 14 residues. In DNA, the CDR3 is TGCAGTGCTAGTCAGCGGGGGGACTACAATGAGCAGTTCTTC. This codes for CSASQRGDYNEQFF.

The genes are TRBV27 and TRBJ2-2, with D perhaps matching TRBD2 (5 bases). The CDR3 totals 12 residues. Germline V CDR1 and CDR2: MNHEY, SMNVEV (reference sequence). Trimming pared 2 bases from V and 8 bases from J, leaving 6 bases between. In DNA form, the CDR3 reads TGTGCCAGCAGTTTAGAGGGAGGGGAGCTGTTTTTT. Translating gives CASSLEGGELFF.

The V and J genes are TRBV7-8 and TRBJ2-1; TRBD2 matches at 14 bases. This CDR3 has 16 amino acids. Germline V lookup: CDR1 SGHVS, CDR2 FQNEAQ. Germline trimming cut 3 bases from V and 7 bases from J; bases unmatched to any gene: 5. CDR3 in amino acids: CASSLTSGGAVNEQFF. DNA of the CDR3: TGTGCCAGCAGCTTGACTAGCGGGGGGGCCGTGAATGAGCAGTTCTTC. The variable domain in full, completed from reference TRBV7-8 and TRBJ2-1, reads GAGVSQSPRYKVAKRGQDVALRCDPISGHVSLFWYQQALGQGPEFLTYFQNEAQLDKSGLPSDRFFAERPEGSVSTLKIQRTQQEDSAVYLCASSLTSGGAVNEQFFGPGTRLTVL.

This clonotype was detected only once. The chain is built from TRBV3-1 and TRBJ2-3; D is unclear. This CDR3 contains 15 residues. Trimming stripped 0 bases from V and 2 bases from J, with 9 bases between. The germline V gene has CDR1 LGHDT and CDR2 YNNKEL (reference sequence). Written as DNA, the CDR3 is TGTGCCAGCAGCCAAGAAGACGCTTTCACAGATACGCAGTATTTT. Amino acid sequence: CASSQEDAFTDTQYF.